These 24 T cell receptor beta chains originate from one sample sequenced in a study of blood T cell repertoires in COVID-19. TCRdb keeps only in-frame clones here, not all; method: immunoSEQ multiplex PCR. The sample holds approximately 190,000 clones, 82% seen once. The sequencing sample was made of peripheral blood. These receptor sequences come from a woman aged 55 to 70 with COVID-19, enrolled during active disease.

This chain connects TRBV7-6 to TRBJ1-5, with 11 positions matching TRBD1. The V gene's germline CDR1 is SGHVS and CDR2 FNYEAQ. The length of the CDR3 is 15 residues. V shed 3 bases, J shed 6 bases, and the junction held 4 bases outside the gene matches. This CDR3 reads CASSFGQGASQPQHF. As DNA, the CDR3 is TGTGCCAGCAGCTTCGGACAGGGGGCAAGTCAGCCCCAGCATTTT.

The chain combines TRBV28 with TRBJ1-6; TRBD1 aligns across 7 bases. CDR1 and CDR2 (germline): MDHEN, SYDVKM. The J segment lost 7 bases and the V segment lost 1 base, leaving 4 bases of the junction unmatched. The CDR3 has 15 amino acids. The CDR3 here is CASSLFTGVNSPLHF. CDR3 in DNA: TGTGCCAGCAGTTTATTCACAGGGGTGAATTCACCCCTCCACTTT.

The V call is TRBV7-8, the J call TRBJ2-3, with D tentatively TRBD2 (6 bases). CDR3 size: 15 residues. Trimming cost V 4 bases and J 1 base, with 12 bases left between them. Germline loops: CDR1 SGHVS, CDR2 FQNEAQ. CDR3 sequence reads: CASSSAGEGTDTQYF. CDR3 sequence (DNA): TGTGCCAGCAGCTCAGCCGGGGAGGGCACAGATACGCAGTATTTT.

The chain links TRBV11-3 to TRBJ1-1; tentatively, D is TRBD1 (5 bases). The CDR3 spans 14 residues. In germline, CDR1 is SGHNT, CDR2 YENEEA. Trimming removed 5 bases from V and 0 bases from J, with 10 bases in between. In nucleotides, the CDR3 is TGTGCCAGCAGCCTAGGACATATGAACACTGAAGCTTTCTTT. Amino acids: CASSLGHMNTEAFF.

The V call is TRBV5-4, the J call TRBJ1-1; the D is unclear. Germline CDR1 SGHNT, CDR2 YYREEE (reference sequence). V gave up 2 bases and J gave up 10 bases, with 15 bases separating them. This CDR3 spans 13 amino acids. DNA for the CDR3: TGTGCCAGCAGCTTCCCGGTCCCCCCGGGAGCTTTCTTT. This codes for CASSFPVPPGAFF.

The sample holds a few counts of this clone. This rearrangement joins TRBV7-9 to TRBJ2-1; D not resolved. The V gene's germline CDR1 is SEHNR and CDR2 FQNEAQ (reference sequence). V lost 2 bases, J lost 2 bases, and 7 bases lay in between. This CDR3 is built from 14 residues. CDR3 amino acids: CASSLSSPYNEQFF. DNA of the CDR3: TGTGCCAGCAGCTTAAGCTCCCCCTACAATGAGCAGTTCTTC.

CDR3 in DNA: TGTGCCAGCAGTAAGACAGCTACCTACGAGCAGTACTTC. Protein: CASSKTATYEQYF. V is TRBV6-5 and J is TRBJ2-7, with D perhaps TRBD1 (5 bases). Germline-derived CDR1 and CDR2 are MNHEY and SVGAGI. This CDR3 has 13 amino acids. V was shortened by 5 bases and J by 2 bases, with 10 bases between the two germline ends.

In its sample, this clone was seen a few times. V gene TRBV28 combines with J gene TRBJ1-2, with D hard to call. V was trimmed by 6 bases and J by 0 bases, leaving 8 bases between them. The CDR3 sequence is 13 residues long. The germline V gene has CDR1 MDHEN and CDR2 SYDVKM. The CDR3, as DNA: TGTGCCAGCAGCGGAGGAGCTAACTATGGCTACACCTTC. Protein sequence: CASSGGANYGYTF.

The chain employs TRBV5-6 and TRBJ1-6; D might be TRBD1 (6 bases). This CDR3 comprises 15 residues. CDR1 SGHDT and CDR2 YYEEEE come from the germline V gene. V lost 0 bases, J lost 7 bases, and 11 bases lay in between. For the CDR3, the DNA is TGTGCCAGCAGCTTGGGCTGGACAGCAAATTCACCCCTCCACTTT. This codes for CASSLGWTANSPLHF.

The J gene is TRBJ2-1, the V gene TRBV6-6, with 11 bases aligning to TRBD1. CDR3 length: 17 residues. Germline V gives CDR1 MNHNY, CDR2 SVGAGI (reference sequence). Germline trimming cut 5 bases from V and 6 bases from J; bases unmatched to any gene: 12. CDR3 nucleotide sequence: TGTGCCAGCAGTCCTTTAGCGGGACAGGGGGTATCCAATGAGCAGTTCTTC. It is translated as CASSPLAGQGVSNEQFF.

This clone was found once. V usage is TRBV11-2 and J usage is TRBJ1-6, with D perhaps TRBD1 (5 bases). Looked up from germline, CDR1 is SGHAT and CDR2 is FQNNGV. V shed 5 bases and J shed 10 bases, with 9 bases lying between them. CDR3 size: 12 residues. In DNA form, the CDR3 reads TGTGCCAGCAGCCCCCCAGGGTCACCCCTCCACTTT. Amino acids: CASSPPGSPLHF.

The V and J genes are TRBV6-5 and TRBJ1-1; D is possibly TRBD1 (5 bases). V dropped 6 bases and J dropped 0 bases, with 8 bases sitting between them. Germline values: CDR1 MNHEY, CDR2 SVGAGI. The CDR3 consists of 13 residues. CDR3 loop: CASSNRMNTEAFF. In nucleotides, the CDR3 is TGTGCCAGCAGCAACAGGATGAACACTGAAGCTTTCTTT.

J is TRBJ2-2 and V is TRBV28; possibly TRBD1 for D (6 bases). Trimming took 1 base from V and 5 from J, leaving 8 bases between them. The germline CDR1 and CDR2 sequences are MDHEN and SYDVKM. The CDR3 has 14 residues. The CDR3: CASSLSTGTGELFF. The CDR3 bases are TGTGCCAGCAGTTTATCCACAGGGACCGGGGAGCTGTTTTTT.

This chain links TRBV2 with TRBJ1-1; perhaps TRBD1 as D (5 bases). The CDR3 is 10 amino acids. Per the germline V gene, CDR1 is SNHLY and CDR2 is FYNNEI. Trimming shortened V by 6 bases and J by 13 bases, and 12 bases separated the two germline ends. The CDR3 sequence: CASSALRGFF. As DNA, the CDR3 is TGTGCCAGCAGCGCCCTAAGGGGTTTCTTT.

The chain couples TRBV28 to TRBJ2-5; 9 positions agree with TRBD1. V trimming: 3 bases; J trimming: 2 bases; junction bases outside the gene matches: 4. CDR1 is MDHEN, CDR2 SYDVKM, per germline. The CDR3 has 15 residues. The CDR3 loop reads CASSFPGQGQETQYF. CDR3 sequence (DNA): TGTGCCAGCAGTTTCCCGGGACAGGGTCAAGAGACCCAGTACTTC. Full variable domain (missing parts from reference TRBV28 and TRBJ2-5): DVKVTQSSRYLVKRTGEKVFLECVQDMDHENMFWYRQDPGLGLRLIYFSYDVKMKEKGDIPEGYSVSREKKERFSLILESASTNQTSMYLCASSFPGQGQETQYFGPGTRLLVL.

This chain connects TRBV9 to TRBJ2-3, with D perhaps TRBD2 (6 bases). The germline V gene encodes CDR1 SGDLS and CDR2 YYNGEE. Trimming removed 4 bases at V and 3 bases at J, with 12 bases between. The CDR3 is made up of 14 amino acids. The CDR3 DNA sequence: TGTGCCAGCAGCCCGAACCGGGGGACAGATACGCAGTATTTT. Protein sequence: CASSPNRGTDTQYF.

This chain uses TRBV30 with TRBJ2-5; D perhaps matches TRBD1 (6 bases). CDR3 size: 15 residues. V lost 0 bases to trimming and J lost 2 bases, with 13 bases between them. Germline V gives CDR1 GTSNPN, CDR2 SVGIG (reference sequence). CDR3 nucleotide sequence: TGTGCCTGGAGTGTATCCAGGGGTCGGCAAGAGACCCAGTACTTC. Amino acids: CAWSVSRGRQETQYF.

The rearrangement joins TRBV27 to TRBJ1-2; TRBD1 aligns across 8 bases. There are 13 residues in the CDR3. With 3 bases clipped from V and 7 bases from J, the junction kept 4 bases outside the gene matches. The germline CDR1 and CDR2 sequences are MNHEY and SMNVEV (reference sequence). CDR3 DNA sequence: TGTGCCAGCAGTTTTGTCCAGGGGGCTGGCTACACCTTC. Its protein is CASSFVQGAGYTF.

The chain joins TRBV2 to TRBJ1-4; D not resolved. Germline assignment: CDR1 SNHLY and CDR2 FYNNEI. Trimming pared 2 bases from V and 9 bases from J, leaving 10 bases between. The CDR3 consists of 13 residues. The CDR3 loop is CASSESGSQKLFF. Here the CDR3 DNA reads TGTGCCAGCAGTGAATCGGGGTCCCAAAAACTGTTTTTT.

J is TRBJ2-2 and V is TRBV19, with 10 bases aligning to TRBD2. CDR1 and CDR2 (germline): LNHDA, SQIVND (reference sequence). The CDR3 runs 15 residues. The ends lost 5 bases at V and 3 bases at J; junction bases unmatched: 3. CDR3 DNA sequence: TGTGCCAGTAGTGCCGGACTAGCGGACACCGGGGAGCTGTTTTTT. This encodes CASSAGLADTGELFF.

The chain recombines TRBV5-1 with TRBJ1-1; D is unclear. Germline-derived CDR1 and CDR2 are SGHRS and YFSETQ. CDR3 length: 14 residues. V lost 4 bases and J lost 11, with 21 bases in between. CDR3 in amino acids: CASSPGGRNYQAFF. The CDR3 coding sequence is TGCGCCAGCAGCCCGGGCGGGAGAAATTATCAGGCTTTCTTT.

This chain joins TRBV19 and TRBJ2-3; no reliable D call. Germline V gives CDR1 LNHDA, CDR2 SQIVND (reference sequence). V was pared by 4 bases and J by 2 bases, with 10 bases between. CDR3 size: 14 residues. The CDR3 spells CASSRLTLTDTQYF. The CDR3 DNA is TGTGCCAGTAGTAGGTTGACTCTCACAGATACGCAGTATTTT.

The chain joins TRBV4-1 to TRBJ1-3, with D possibly TRBD1 on 5 matching bases. The CDR3 is 16 amino acids. Germline V gene sequence: CDR1 MGHRA, CDR2 YSYEKL. V lost 0 bases and J 4 bases, leaving 13 bases between the germline ends. The CDR3 region has the DNA TGCGCCAGCAGCCAAGAGGGCAGGGTCAGGGGAAACACCATATATTTT. It specifies CASSQEGRVRGNTIYF.

There are a few counts of this clone. The V call is TRBV15, the J call TRBJ2-3; TRBD2 aligns across 8 bases. CDR3 size: 16 residues. With V trimmed by 0 bases and J by 2 bases, 4 bases remained unmatched. Germline lookup yields CDR1 LNHNV and CDR2 YYDKDF (reference sequence). CDR3 in DNA: TGTGCCACCAGCAGAGAGATTAGCGGGGACACAGATACGCAGTATTTT. Its translation is CATSREISGDTDTQYF.